This T cell receptor (beta chain) was documented in a study of tumor-infiltrating lymphocytes in primary liver carcinoma. At the level of the study: Sequenced samples came back with roughly 3.5 to 7.5 million productive TCRbeta reads, and the counts looked alike across tissue types. Study findings and constraints: There were only about 7-24% of top clones found in all five tumor regions. Blood's top-250-clone fraction was significantly lower than that of tumors (p = 0.039).

TCR beta cDNA was made from 400 to 500 ng total RNA with a constant-region primer. Sequencing libraries for TCR beta derived from three nested multiplex PCR rounds that used slightly modified ARM-PCR. The first two PCR rounds used TRBV1-TRBV30 forward primers with a C-beta reverse primer, around 10 cycles each. TCRdb redid the calling of the multiplex PCR reads with MiXCR, one entry per CDR3 protein. The sample contains 100,000 or so distinct CDR3 sequences, about three quarters of which appear only once. With respect to this clonotype: Its target is unknown. A read error may be the cause here, since a much bigger clone is one base away. This CDR3 is missing its conserved last phenylalanine or tryptophan, likely due to a read error.

Total RNA and DNA came together from around 20-30 mg of bulk tissue without cell sorting. Five separate regions of each tumor underwent sampling. The CDR3 extends over 15 amino acids. V lost 0 bases and J 6 bases, leaving 9 bases between the germline ends. This rearrangement joins TRBV12-3 or TRBV12-4 to TRBJ1-6; tentatively, D is TRBD1 (5 bases). The TCR originated in a woman in her fifties or sixties with primary liver carcinoma and hepatitis B virus infection. Sequences were obtained from liver tumor tissue from sampling region 5. Subset reported: tumor region T5, tumor centre. Written as DNA, the CDR3 is TGTGCCAGCAGTTTAGCCGGGGGGTCTAATTCACCCCTCCACTTG. Residues: CASSLAGGSNSPLHL.